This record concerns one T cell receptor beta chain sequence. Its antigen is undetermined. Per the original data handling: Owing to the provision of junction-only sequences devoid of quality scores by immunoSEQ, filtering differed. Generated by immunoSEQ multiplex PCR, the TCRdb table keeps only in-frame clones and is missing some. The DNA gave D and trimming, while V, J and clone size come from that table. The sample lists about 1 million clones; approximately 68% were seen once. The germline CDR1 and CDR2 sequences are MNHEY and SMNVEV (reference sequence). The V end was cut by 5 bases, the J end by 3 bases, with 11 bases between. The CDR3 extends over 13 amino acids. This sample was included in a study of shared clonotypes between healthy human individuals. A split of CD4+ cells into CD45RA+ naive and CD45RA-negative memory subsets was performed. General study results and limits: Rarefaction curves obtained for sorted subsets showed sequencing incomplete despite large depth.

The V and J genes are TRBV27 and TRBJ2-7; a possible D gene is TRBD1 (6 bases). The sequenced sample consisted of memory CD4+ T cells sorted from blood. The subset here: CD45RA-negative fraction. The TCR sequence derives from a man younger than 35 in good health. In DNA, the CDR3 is TGTGCCAGCAGTCAAAAACAGGGCTACGAGCAGTACTTC. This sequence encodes CASSQKQGYEQYF.